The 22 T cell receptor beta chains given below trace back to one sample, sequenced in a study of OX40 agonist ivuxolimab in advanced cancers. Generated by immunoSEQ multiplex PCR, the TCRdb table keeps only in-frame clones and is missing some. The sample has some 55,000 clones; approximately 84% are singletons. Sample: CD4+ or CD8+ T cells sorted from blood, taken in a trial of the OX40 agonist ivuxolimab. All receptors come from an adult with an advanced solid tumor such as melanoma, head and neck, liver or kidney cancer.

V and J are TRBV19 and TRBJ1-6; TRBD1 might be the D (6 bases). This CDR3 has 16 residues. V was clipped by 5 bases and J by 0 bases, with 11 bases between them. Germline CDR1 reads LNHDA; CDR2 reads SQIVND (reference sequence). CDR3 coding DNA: TGTGCCAGTAGTGGGACAATGAGCTCCTATAATTCACCCCTCCACTTT. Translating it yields CASSGTMSSYNSPLHF. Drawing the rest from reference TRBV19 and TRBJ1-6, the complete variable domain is DGGITQSPKYLFRKEGQNVTLSCEQNLNHDAMYWYRQDPGQGLRLIYYSQIVNDFQKGDIAEGYSVSREKKESFPLTVTSAQKNPTAFYLCASSGTMSSYNSPLHFGNGTRLTVT.

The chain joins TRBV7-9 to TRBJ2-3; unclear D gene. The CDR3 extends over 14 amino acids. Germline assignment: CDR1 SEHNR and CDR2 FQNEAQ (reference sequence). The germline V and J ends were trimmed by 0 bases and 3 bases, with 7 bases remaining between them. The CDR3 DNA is TGTGCCAGCAGCTTAGCTAGGCGGACAGATACGCAGTATTTT. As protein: CASSLARRTDTQYF. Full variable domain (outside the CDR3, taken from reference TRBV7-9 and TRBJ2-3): DTGVSQNPRHKITKRGQNVTFRCDPISEHNRLYWYRQTLGQGPEFLTYFQNEAQLEKSRLLSDRFSAERPKGSFSTLEIQRTEQGDSAMYLCASSLARRTDTQYFGPGTRLTVL.

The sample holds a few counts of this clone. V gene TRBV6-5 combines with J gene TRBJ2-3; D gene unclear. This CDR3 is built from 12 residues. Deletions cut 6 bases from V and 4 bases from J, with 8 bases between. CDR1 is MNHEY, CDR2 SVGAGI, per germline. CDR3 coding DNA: TGTGCCAGCAGAGGGCGAGCAGATACGCAGTATTTT. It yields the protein CASRGRADTQYF.

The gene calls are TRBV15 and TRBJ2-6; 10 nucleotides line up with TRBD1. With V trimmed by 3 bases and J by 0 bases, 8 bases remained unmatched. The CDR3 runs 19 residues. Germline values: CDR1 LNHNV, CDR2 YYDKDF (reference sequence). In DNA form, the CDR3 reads TGTGCCACCAGCAGCCCGTTGGGGGACAGGGGCTCTGGGGCCAACGTCCTGACTTTC. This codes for CATSSPLGDRGSGANVLTF.

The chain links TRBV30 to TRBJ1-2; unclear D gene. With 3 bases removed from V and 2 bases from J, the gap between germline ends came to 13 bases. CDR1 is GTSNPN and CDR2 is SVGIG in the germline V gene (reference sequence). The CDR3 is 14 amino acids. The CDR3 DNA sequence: TGTGCCTGGAGCCAGCGGGAGATGAACTATGGCTACACCTTC. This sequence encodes CAWSQREMNYGYTF.

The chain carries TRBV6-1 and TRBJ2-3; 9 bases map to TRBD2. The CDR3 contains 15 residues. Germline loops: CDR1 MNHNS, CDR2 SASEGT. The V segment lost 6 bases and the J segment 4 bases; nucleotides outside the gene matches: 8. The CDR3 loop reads CASRSGAGGADTQYF. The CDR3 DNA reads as TGTGCCAGCAGGTCTGGGGCGGGAGGGGCAGATACGCAGTATTTT.

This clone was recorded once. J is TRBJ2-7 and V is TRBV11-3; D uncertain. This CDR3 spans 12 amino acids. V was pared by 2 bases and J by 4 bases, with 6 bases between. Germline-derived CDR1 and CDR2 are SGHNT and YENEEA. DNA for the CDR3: TGTGCCAGCAGCTTATGGGGATACGAGCAGTACTTC. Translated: CASSLWGYEQYF.

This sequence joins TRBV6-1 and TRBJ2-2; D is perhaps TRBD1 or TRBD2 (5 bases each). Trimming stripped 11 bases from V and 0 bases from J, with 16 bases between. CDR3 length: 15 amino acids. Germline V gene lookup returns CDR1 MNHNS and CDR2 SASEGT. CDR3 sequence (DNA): TGTGCCGGCTCCCCCGGGGCCGCGAACACCGGGGAGCTGTTTTTT. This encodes CAGSPGAANTGELFF.

CDR3: CASSTVGGPTGDEQFF. CDR3 bases: TGTGCCAGCAGCACCGTAGGGGGGCCAACGGGCGATGAGCAGTTCTTC. The genes are TRBV9 and TRBJ2-1; either TRBD1 or TRBD2 may supply D (6 bases each). CDR1 and CDR2 from the germline V gene are SGDLS and YYNGEE. The length of the CDR3 is 16 residues. Trimming removed 4 bases from V and 8 bases from J, with 22 bases in between. The entire variable domain, with the rest obtained from reference TRBV9 and TRBJ2-1, is as follows: DSGVTQTPKHLITATGQRVTLRCSPRSGDLSVYWYQQSLDQGLQFLIQYYNGEERAKGNILERFSAQQFPDLHSELNLSSLELGDSALYFCASSTVGGPTGDEQFFGPGTRLTVL.

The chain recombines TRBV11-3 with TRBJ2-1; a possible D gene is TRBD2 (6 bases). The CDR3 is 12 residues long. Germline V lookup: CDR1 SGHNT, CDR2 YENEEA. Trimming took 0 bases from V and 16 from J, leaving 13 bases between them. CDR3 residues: CASSLEVGSVFF. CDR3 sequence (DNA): TGTGCCAGCAGCTTAGAGGTCGGGAGTGTATTCTTC.

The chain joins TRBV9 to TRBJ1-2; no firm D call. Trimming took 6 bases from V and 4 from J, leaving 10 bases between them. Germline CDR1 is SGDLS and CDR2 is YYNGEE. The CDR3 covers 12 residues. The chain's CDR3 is CASTTGGYGYTF. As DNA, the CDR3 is TGTGCCAGCACCACGGGAGGCTATGGCTACACCTTC.

CDR3 sequence (DNA): TGTGCCAGTAGTATAAATCCGGGGCTCTTAAACACTGAAGCTTTCTTT. Amino acids: CASSINPGLLNTEAFF. The V gene is TRBV19, the J gene TRBJ1-1; D may be TRBD1 (5 bases). Germline-derived CDR1 and CDR2 are LNHDA and SQIVND (reference sequence). The V end lost 2 bases, the J end lost 2 bases, and 15 bases lay between the germline ends. This CDR3 spans 16 amino acids.

The CDR3 sequence is CASSFSTGTTNEKLFF. CDR3 nucleotides: TGTGCCAGCAGTTTTTCGACGGGGACAACTAATGAAAAACTGTTTTTT. V gene TRBV28 combines with J gene TRBJ1-4; D gene uncertain. V lost 3 bases, J lost 0 bases, and 11 bases lay in between. The CDR3 is made up of 16 amino acids. The germline gives CDR1 MDHEN, CDR2 SYDVKM.

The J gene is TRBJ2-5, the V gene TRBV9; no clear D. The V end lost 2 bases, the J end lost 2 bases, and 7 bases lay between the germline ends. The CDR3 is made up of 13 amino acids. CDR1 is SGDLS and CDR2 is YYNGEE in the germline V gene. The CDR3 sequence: CASSVSPQETQYF. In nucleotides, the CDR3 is TGTGCCAGCAGCGTGTCGCCTCAAGAGACCCAGTACTTC.

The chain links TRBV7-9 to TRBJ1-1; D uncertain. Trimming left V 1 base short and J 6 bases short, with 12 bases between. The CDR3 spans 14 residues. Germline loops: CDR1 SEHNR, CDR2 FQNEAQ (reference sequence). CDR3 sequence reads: CASSLGPGRAEAFF. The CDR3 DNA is TGTGCCAGCAGCTTAGGGCCGGGGAGGGCTGAAGCTTTCTTT.

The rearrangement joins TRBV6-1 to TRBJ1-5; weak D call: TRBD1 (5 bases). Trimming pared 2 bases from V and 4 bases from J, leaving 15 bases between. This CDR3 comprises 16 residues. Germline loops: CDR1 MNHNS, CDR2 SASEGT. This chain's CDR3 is CASSETSGVPNQPQHF. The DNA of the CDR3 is TGTGCCAGCAGTGAAACCTCGGGGGTACCAAATCAGCCCCAGCATTTT.

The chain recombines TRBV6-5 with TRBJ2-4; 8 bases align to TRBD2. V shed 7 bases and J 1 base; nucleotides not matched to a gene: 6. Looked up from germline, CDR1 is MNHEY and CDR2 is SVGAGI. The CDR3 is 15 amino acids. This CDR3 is CASIAGGRAKNIQYF. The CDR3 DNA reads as TGTGCCAGCATTGCGGGGGGTCGGGCCAAAAACATTCAGTACTTC.

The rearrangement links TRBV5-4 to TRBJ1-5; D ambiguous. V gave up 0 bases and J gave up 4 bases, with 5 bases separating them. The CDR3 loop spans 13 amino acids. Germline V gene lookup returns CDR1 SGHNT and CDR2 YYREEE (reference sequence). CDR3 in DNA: TGTGCCAGCAGCTTGGCAGGTAATCAGCCCCAGCATTTT. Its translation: CASSLAGNQPQHF.

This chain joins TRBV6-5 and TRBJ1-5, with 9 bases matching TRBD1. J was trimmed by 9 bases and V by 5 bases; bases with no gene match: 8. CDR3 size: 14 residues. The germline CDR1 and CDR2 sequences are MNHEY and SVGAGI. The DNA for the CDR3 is TGTGCCAGCAGTGAAATGGGGACAGGGCTGCCCCAGCATTTT. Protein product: CASSEMGTGLPQHF.

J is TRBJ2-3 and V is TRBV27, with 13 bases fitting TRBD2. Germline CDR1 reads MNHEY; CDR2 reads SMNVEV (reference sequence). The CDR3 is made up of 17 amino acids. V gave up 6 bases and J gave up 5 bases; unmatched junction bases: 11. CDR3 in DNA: TGTGCCAGCAGCCGACGAACTAGCGGGAGGGCCGTAGATACGCAGTATTTT. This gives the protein CASSRRTSGRAVDTQYF.

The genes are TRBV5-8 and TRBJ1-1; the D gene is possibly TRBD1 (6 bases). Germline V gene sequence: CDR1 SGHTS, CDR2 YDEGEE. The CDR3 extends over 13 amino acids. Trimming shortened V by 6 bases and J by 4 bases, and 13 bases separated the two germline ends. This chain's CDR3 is CASNPQGSTEAFF. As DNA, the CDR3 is TGTGCCAGCAATCCTCAGGGGTCCACTGAAGCTTTCTTT. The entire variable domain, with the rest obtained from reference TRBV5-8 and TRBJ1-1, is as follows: EAGVTQSPTHLIKTRGQQATLRCSPISGHTSVYWYQQALGLGLQFLLWYDEGEERNRGNFPPRFSGRQFPNYSSELNVNALELEDSALYLCASNPQGSTEAFFGQGTRLTVV.

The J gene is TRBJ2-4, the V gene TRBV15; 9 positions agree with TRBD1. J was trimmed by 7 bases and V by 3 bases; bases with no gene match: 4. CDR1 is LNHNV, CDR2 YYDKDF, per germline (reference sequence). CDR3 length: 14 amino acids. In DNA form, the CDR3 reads TGTGCCACCAGCAGTCTGACAGGGGGGAACATTCAGTACTTC. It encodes CATSSLTGGNIQYF. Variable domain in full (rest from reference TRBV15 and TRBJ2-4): DAMVIQNPRYQVTQFGKPVTLSCSQTLNHNVMYWYQQKSSQAPKLLFHYYDKDFNNEADTPDNFQSRRPNTSFCFLDIRSPGLGDTAMYLCATSSLTGGNIQYFGAGTRLSVL.